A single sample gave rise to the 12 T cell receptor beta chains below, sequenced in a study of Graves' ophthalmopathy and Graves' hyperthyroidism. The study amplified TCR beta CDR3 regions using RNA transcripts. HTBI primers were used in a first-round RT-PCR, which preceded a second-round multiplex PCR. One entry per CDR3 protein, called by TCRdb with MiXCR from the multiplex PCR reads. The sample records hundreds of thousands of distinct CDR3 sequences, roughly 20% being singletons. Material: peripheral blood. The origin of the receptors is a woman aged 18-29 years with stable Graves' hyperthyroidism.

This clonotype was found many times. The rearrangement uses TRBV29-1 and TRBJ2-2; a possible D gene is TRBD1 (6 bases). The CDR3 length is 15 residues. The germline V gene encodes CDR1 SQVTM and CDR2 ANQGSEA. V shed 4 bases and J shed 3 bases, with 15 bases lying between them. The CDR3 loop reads CSVGGGYRDTGELFF. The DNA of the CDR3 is TGCAGCGTTGGAGGTGGATACAGGGACACCGGGGAGCTGTTTTTT.

CDR3 protein: CASSSVYTGELFF. CDR3 nucleotides: TGCGCCAGCAGCTCCGTTTACACCGGGGAGCTGTTTTTT. This chain joins TRBV5-1 and TRBJ2-2; unclear D gene. V was trimmed by 3 bases and J by 3 bases, leaving 6 bases between them. This CDR3 contains 13 residues. The germline gives CDR1 SGHRS, CDR2 YFSETQ.

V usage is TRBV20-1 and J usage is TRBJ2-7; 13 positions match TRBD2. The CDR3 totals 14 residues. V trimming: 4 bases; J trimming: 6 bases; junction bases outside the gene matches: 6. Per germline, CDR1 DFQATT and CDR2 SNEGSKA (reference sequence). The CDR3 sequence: CSATLLAGGVEQYV. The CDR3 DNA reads TGCAGTGCTACCTTACTAGCGGGAGGGGTCGAGCAGTACGTC.

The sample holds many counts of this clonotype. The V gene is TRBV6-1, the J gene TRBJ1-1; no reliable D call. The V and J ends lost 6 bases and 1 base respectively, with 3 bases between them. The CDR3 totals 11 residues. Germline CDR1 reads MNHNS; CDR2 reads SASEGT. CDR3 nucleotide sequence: TGTGCCAGCAGGAGGAACACTGAAGCTTTCTTT. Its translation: CASRRNTEAFF.

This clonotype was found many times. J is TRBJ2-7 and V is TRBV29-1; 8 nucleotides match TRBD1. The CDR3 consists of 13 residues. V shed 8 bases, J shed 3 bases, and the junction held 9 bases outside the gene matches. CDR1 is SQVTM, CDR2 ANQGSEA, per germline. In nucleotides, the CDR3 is TGCAGCTTCATGACGGGACAGGACTACGAGCAGTACTTC. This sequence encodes CSFMTGQDYEQYF.

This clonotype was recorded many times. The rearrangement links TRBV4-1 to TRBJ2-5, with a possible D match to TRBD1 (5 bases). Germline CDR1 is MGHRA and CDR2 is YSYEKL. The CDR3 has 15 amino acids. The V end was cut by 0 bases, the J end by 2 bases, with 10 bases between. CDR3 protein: CASSQEQGGQETQYF. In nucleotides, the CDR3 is TGCGCCAGCAGCCAAGAGCAGGGCGGACAAGAGACCCAGTACTTC.

The CDR3 bases are TGTGCCAGCAGCCGTCTACTAGCCCCCTACGGGGAGACCCAGTACTTC. Amino acid sequence: CASSRLLAPYGETQYF. The V gene is TRBV13, the J gene TRBJ2-5; tentatively, D is TRBD2 (6 bases). V dropped 5 bases and J dropped 5 bases, with 21 bases sitting between them. The CDR3 runs to 16 residues. Germline V CDR1 and CDR2: PRHDT, FYEKMQ (reference sequence).

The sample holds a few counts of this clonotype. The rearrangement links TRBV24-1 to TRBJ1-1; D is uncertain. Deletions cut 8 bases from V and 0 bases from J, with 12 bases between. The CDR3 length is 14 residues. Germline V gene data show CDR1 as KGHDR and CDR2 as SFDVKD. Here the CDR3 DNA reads TGTGCCACCATAGACGGACGCGTGAACACTGAAGCTTTCTTT. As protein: CATIDGRVNTEAFF.

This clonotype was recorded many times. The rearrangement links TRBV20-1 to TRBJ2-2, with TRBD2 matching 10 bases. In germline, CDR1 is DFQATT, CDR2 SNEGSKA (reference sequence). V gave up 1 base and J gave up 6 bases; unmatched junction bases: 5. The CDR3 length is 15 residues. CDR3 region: CSARVRTSGAGELFF. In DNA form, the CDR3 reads TGCAGTGCTAGAGTAAGGACTAGCGGAGCCGGGGAGCTGTTTTTT.

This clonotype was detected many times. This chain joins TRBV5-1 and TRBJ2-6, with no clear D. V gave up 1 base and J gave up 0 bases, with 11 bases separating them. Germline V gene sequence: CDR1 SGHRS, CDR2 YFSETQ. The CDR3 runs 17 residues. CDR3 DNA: TGCGCCAGCAGCTTGTTCTCTCGACTCTCTGGGGCCAACGTCCTGACTTTC. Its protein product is CASSLFSRLSGANVLTF.

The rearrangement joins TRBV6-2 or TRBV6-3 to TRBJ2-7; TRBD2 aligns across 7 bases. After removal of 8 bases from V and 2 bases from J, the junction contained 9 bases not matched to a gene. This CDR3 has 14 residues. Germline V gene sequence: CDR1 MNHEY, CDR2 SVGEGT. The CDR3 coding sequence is TGTGCCAGCTTCAAACCGGGGGGACCCTACGAGCAGTACTTC. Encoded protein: CASFKPGGPYEQYF.

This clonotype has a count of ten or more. CDR3: CASTRHGQGDTEAFF. For the CDR3, the DNA is TGTGCCAGCACCCGCCATGGACAGGGAGACACTGAAGCTTTCTTT. V gene TRBV6-1 combines with J gene TRBJ1-1; 8 bases map to TRBD1. CDR1 and CDR2 from the germline V gene are MNHNS and SASEGT. The V segment lost 7 bases and the J segment 3 bases; nucleotides outside the gene matches: 10. This CDR3 contains 15 residues.